This TCR beta chain was sequenced in a study of shared clonotypes between healthy human individuals. Within Nashville, Tennessee resided all donors, each a Caucasian adult. This clone was seen ten or more times. Its specificity is unknown. Trimming took off 6 bases at V and 1 base at J, with 16 bases between the two ends. Germline-derived CDR1 and CDR2 are MDHEN and SYDVKM. CDR3 size: 15 residues. Study-wide points: Naive CD4 clonotypes overlapped across a few donors at around 5%.

The assay was immunoSEQ multiplex PCR, and TCRdb's table has in-frame clones only and misses some. The profile shows around 100,000 clones, less than 80% of them singletons. V gene TRBV28 combines with J gene TRBJ2-7; weak D call: TRBD2 (5 bases). Sequencing was performed on memory CD8+ T cells sorted from blood. Described subset: CD45RO+ cells pooled with CCR7-negative TemRA cells. The sequence was obtained from a woman in her 30s in good health. This CDR3 is CASRGGDQGSYEQYF. The DNA of the CDR3 is TGTGCCAGCAGAGGAGGTGATCAAGGATCCTACGAGCAGTACTTC.